Described below is a single T cell receptor beta chain sequence and its context. The antigen is unknown. This entry is derived from a study of vaccination effects on CD4 cells after COVID-19. Turning to the study itself: Researchers obtained post-vaccine samples at a median of 72 days past the second dose.

V dropped 10 bases and J dropped 0 bases, with 18 bases sitting between them. The CDR3 is 15 residues long. Germline V gene data show CDR1 as WSHSY and CDR2 as SAAADI. Viral peptide pools were used in the ViraFEST assay to expand antigen-specific CD4+ T cells, and sequencing came afterward. Upon completion of roughly ten days in culture, CD4+ T cells were isolated. Each person got two doses of an mRNA SARS-CoV-2 vaccine, BNT162b2 or mRNA-1273. Assay: immunoSEQ multiplex PCR; the TCRdb copy retains only in-frame clones and omits some. The sample comprises about 48,000 clones, 74% of which are singletons, and approximately 15% rests with the top ten.

The clonotype was recovered from a human donor who received a COVID-19 vaccine. The sequencing used CD4+ T cells from PBMCs cultured with HCoV-OC43 spike peptides, collected after COVID-19 vaccination. Subset: HCoV-OC43 spike overlapping peptide pool stimulation. The chain recombines TRBV10-2 with TRBJ1-1; D is possibly TRBD1 (6 bases). For the CDR3, the DNA is TGCGCCACCTCTCTCGACAGGCTGATGAACACTGAAGCTTTCTTT. This encodes CATSLDRLMNTEAFF.